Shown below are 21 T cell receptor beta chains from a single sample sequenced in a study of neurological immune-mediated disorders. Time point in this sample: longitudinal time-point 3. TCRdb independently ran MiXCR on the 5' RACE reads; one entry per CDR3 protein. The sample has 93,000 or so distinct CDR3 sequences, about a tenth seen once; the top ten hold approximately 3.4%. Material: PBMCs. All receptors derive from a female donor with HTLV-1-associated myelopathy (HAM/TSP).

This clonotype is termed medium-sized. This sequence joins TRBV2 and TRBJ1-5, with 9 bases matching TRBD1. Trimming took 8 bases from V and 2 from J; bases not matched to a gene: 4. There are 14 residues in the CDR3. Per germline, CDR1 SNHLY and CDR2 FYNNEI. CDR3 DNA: TGTGCCAGCGAAACAGGGGGCGGCAATCAGCCCCAGCATTTT. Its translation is CASETGGGNQPQHF.

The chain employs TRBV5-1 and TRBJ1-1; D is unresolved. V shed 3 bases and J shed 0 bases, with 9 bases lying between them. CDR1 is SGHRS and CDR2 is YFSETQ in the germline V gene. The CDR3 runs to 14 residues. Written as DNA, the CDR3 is TGCGCCAGCAGCTCGGCAAGGGTGAACACTGAAGCTTTCTTT. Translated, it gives CASSSARVNTEAFF.

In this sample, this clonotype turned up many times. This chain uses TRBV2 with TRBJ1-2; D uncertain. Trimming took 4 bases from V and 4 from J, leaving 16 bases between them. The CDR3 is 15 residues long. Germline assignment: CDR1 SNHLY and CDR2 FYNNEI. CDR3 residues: CASSGRTEPRYGYTF. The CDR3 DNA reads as TGTGCCAGCAGTGGGAGAACAGAGCCTCGCTATGGCTACACCTTC. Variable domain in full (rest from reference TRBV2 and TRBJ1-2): EPEVTQTPSHQVTQMGQEVILRCVPISNHLYFYWYRQILGQKVEFLVSFYNNEISEKSEIFDDQFSVERPDGSNFTLKIRSTKLEDSAMYFCASSGRTEPRYGYTFGSGTRLTVV.

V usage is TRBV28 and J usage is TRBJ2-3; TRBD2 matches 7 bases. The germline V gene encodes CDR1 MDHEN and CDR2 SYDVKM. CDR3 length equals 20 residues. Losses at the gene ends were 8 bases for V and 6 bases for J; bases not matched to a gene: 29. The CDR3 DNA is TGTGCCAGCCGCTCCCCCCGACTAGCTGGGGCCTCCCTCCCCGCGGATACGCAGTATTTT. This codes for CASRSPRLAGASLPADTQYF.

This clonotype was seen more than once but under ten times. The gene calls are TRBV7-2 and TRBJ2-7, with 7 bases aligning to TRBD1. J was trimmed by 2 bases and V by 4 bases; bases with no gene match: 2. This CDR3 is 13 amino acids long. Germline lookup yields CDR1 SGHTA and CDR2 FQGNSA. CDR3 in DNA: TGTGCCAGCAGCTCACAGGGGCCCTACGAGCAGTACTTC. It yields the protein CASSSQGPYEQYF.

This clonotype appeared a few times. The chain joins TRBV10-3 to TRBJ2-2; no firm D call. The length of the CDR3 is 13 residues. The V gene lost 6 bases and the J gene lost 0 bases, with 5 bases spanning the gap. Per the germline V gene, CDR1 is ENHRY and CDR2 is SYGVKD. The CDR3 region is CAIRGTNTGELFF. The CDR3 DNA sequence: TGTGCCATCAGAGGGACGAACACCGGGGAGCTGTTTTTT.

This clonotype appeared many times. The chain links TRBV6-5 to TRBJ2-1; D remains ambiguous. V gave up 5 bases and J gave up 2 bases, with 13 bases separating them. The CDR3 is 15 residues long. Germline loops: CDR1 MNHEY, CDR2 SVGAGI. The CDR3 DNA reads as TGTGCCAGCAGTCCCGGCTCGGTTGCCTACAATGAGCAGTTCTTC. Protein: CASSPGSVAYNEQFF.

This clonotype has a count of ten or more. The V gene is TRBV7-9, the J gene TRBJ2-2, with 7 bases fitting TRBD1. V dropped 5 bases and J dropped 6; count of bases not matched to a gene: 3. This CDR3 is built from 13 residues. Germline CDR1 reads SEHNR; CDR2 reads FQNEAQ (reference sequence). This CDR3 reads CASSRQGPGELFF. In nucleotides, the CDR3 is TGTGCCAGCAGCCGACAGGGACCCGGGGAGCTGTTTTTT.

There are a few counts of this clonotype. The DNA of the CDR3 is TGTGCCAGCAGCCCGATAGGGGGCAGCGCAGATACGCAGTATTTT. This encodes CASSPIGGSADTQYF. The rearrangement joins TRBV16 to TRBJ2-3; the match to TRBD1 covers 7 bases. There are 15 residues in the CDR3. V shed 4 bases and J 4 bases; nucleotides not matched to a gene: 8. Germline CDR1 KGHSY, CDR2 FQNENV.

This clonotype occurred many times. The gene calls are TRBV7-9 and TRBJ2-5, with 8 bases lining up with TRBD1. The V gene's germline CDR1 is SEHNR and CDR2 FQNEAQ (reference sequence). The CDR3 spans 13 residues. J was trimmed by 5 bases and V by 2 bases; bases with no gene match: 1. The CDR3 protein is CASSLQGAETQYF. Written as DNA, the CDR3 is TGTGCCAGCAGCTTACAGGGGGCGGAGACCCAGTACTTC. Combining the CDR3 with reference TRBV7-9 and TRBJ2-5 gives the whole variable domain DTGVSQNPRHKITKRGQNVTFRCDPISEHNRLYWYRQTLGQGPEFLTYFQNEAQLEKSRLLSDRFSAERPKGSFSTLEIQRTEQGDSAMYLCASSLQGAETQYFGPGTRLLVL.

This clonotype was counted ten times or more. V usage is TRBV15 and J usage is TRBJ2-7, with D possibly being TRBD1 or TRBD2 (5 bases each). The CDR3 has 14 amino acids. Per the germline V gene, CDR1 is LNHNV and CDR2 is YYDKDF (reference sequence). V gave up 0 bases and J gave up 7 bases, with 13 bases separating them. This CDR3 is CATSRDGTVGEQYF. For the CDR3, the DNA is TGTGCCACCAGCAGAGACGGGACCGTCGGGGAGCAGTACTTC.

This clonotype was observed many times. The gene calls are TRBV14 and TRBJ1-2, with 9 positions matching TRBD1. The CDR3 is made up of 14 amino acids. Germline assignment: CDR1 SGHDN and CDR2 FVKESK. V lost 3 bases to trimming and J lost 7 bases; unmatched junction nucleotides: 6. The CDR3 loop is CASSHSGQGSGYTF. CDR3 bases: TGTGCCAGCAGCCACTCGGGACAGGGAAGTGGCTACACCTTC. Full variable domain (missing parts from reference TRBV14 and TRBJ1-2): EAGVTQFPSHSVIEKGQTVTLRCDPISGHDNLYWYRRVMGKEIKFLLHFVKESKQDESGMPNNRFLAERTGGTYSTLKVQPAELEDSGVYFCASSHSGQGSGYTFGSGTRLTVV.

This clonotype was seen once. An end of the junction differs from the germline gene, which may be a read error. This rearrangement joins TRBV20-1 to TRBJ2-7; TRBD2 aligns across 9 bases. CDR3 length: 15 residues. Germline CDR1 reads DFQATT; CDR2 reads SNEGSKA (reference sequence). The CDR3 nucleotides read TGCAGTTCTCCGCTGCGGGGGGGCCTTTCCTGCGAGCAGTACTTC. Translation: CSSPLRGGLSCEQYF.

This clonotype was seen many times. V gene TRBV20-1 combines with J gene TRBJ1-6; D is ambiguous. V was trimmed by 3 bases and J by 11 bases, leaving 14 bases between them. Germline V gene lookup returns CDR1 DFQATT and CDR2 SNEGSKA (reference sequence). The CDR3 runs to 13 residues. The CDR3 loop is CSASAQAVPPLHF. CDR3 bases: TGCAGTGCTAGCGCCCAAGCTGTCCCACCCCTCCACTTT.

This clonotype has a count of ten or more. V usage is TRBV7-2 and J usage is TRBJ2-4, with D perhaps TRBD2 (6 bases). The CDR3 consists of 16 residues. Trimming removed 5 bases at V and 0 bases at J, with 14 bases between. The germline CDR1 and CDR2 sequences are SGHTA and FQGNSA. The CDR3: CASSKEGVLAKNIQYF. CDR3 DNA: TGTGCCAGCAGCAAGGAGGGAGTTCTAGCCAAAAACATTCAGTACTTC.

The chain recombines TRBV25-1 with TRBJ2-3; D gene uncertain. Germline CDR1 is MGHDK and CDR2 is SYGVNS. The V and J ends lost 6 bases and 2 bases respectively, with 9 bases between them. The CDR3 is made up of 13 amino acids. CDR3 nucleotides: TGTGCCAGCAGAAAGGATTCCACAGATACGCAGTATTTT. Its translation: CASRKDSTDTQYF.

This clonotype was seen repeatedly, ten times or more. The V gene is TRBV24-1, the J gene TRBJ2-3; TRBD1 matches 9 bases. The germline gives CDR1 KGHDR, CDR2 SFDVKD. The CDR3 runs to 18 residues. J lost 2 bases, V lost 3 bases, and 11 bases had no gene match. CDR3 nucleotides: TGTGCCACCAGTGATCGTTCCCCGGGACAGGGCCTCACAGATACGCAGTATTTT. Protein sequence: CATSDRSPGQGLTDTQYF.

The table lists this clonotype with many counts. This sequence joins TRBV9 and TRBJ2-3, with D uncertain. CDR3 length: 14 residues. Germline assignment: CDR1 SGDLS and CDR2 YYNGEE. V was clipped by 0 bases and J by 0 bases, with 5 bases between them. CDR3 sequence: CASSVAWSTDTQYF. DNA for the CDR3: TGTGCCAGCAGCGTAGCCTGGAGCACAGATACGCAGTATTTT.

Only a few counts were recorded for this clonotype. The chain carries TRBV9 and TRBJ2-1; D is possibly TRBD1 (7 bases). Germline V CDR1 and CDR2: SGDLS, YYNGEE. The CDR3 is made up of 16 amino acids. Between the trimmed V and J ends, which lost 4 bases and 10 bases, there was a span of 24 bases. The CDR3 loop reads CASSLRGRDAISEQFF. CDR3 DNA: TGTGCCAGCAGCCTGAGGGGGCGGGACGCCATATCGGAGCAGTTCTTC.

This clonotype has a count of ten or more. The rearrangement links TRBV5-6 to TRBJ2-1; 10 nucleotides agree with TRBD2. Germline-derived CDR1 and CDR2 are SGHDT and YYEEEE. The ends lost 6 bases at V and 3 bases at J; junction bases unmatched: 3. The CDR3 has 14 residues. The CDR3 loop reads CASTGLADYNEQFF. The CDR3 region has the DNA TGTGCCAGCACTGGACTAGCGGACTACAATGAGCAGTTCTTC.

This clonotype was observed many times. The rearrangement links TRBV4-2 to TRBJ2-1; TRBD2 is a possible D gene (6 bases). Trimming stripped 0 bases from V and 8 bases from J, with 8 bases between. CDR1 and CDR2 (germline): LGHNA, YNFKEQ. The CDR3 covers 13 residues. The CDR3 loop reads CASSQETRDEQFF. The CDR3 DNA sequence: TGTGCCAGCAGCCAAGAGACTAGAGATGAGCAGTTCTTC.